This T cell receptor (beta chain) appears in the sequencing data of a study of a mutant IDH1 vaccine in newly diagnosed glioma. For the study at large: In some groups vaccination began 4-6 weeks post-radiotherapy; others received it with temozolomide. Those enrolled had earlier been treated with radiotherapy, temozolomide, or both, mostly both. Week 35 brought visit V12, which was followed by visit V13 at week 47.

Time point: week 35, safety follow-up. Every vaccine dose comprised 300 ug of mutant IDH1 20-mer peptide plus topical imiquimod. The repertoire was sequenced with immunoSEQ multiplex PCR; TCRdb's copy has only in-frame clones and lacks some. The table has 40,000 to 45,000 clones, 75% to 85% seen once. Study-wide findings and caveats: Whatever changes occurred in top peripheral T cell clonotypes seemed unrelated to pseudoprogression.

In the case of this clone: Antigen: not known.

Trimming shortened V by 5 bases and J by 2 bases, and 15 bases separated the two germline ends. Germline V gene sequence: CDR1 SGHVT, CDR2 SQSDAQ. The CDR3 runs 15 residues. This chain connects TRBV7-4 to TRBJ1-2; D is unresolved. The starting material was PBMCs, obtained from a glioma patient whose treatment included an IDH1 peptide vaccine. This receptor was identified in a woman in her fifties or sixties with glioma. The CDR3 DNA reads TGTGCCAGCAGCCCCTCACAGTCTAAGAACTATGGCTACACCTTC. Its translation: CASSPSQSKNYGYTF.